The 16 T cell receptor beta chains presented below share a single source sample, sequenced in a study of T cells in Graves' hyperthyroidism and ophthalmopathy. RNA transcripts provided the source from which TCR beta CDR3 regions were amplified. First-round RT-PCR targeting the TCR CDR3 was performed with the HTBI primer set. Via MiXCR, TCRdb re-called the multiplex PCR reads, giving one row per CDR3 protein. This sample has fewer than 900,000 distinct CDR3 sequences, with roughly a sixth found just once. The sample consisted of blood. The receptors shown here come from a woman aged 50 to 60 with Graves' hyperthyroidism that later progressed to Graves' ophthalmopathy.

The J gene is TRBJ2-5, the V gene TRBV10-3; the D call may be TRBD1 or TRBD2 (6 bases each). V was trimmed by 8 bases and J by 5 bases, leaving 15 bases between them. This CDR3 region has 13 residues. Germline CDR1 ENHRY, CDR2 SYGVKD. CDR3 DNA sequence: TGTGCCATCCTTCCAGGGGCGGGGGAGACCCAGTACTTC. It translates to CAILPGAGETQYF.

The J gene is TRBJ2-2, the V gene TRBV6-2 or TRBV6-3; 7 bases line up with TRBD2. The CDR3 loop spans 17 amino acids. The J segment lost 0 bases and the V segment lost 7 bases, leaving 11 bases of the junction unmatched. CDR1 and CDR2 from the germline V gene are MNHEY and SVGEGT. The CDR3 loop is CASTRMTGGTNTGELFF. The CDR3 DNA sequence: TGTGCCAGCACTCGGATGACGGGGGGAACGAACACCGGGGAGCTGTTTTTT.

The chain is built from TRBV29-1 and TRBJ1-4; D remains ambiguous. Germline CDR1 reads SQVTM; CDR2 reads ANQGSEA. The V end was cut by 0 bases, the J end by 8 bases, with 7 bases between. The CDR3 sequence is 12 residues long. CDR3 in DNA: TGCAGCGTTGAAGATCTCGGAGAAAAACTGTTTTTT. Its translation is CSVEDLGEKLFF.

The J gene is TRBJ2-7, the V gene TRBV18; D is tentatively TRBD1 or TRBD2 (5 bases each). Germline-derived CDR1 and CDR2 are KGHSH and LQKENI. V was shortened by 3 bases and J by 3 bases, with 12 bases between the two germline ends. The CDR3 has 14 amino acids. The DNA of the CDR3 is TGTGCCAGCTCACCTAAGGTTGGGGGCTACGAGCAGTACTTC. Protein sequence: CASSPKVGGYEQYF.

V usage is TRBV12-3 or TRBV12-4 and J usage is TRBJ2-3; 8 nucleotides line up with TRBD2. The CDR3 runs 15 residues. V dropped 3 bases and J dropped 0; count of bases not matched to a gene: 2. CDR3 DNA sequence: TGTGCCAGCAGTTTGGGGACTAGAAGCACAGATACGCAGTATTTT. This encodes CASSLGTRSTDTQYF.

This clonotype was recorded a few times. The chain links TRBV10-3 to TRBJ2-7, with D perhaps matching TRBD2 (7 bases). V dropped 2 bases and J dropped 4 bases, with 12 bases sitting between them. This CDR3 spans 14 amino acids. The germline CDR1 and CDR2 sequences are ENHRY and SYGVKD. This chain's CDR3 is CAISENRGAYEQYF. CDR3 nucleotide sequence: TGTGCCATCAGTGAGAACCGGGGGGCTTACGAGCAGTACTTC.

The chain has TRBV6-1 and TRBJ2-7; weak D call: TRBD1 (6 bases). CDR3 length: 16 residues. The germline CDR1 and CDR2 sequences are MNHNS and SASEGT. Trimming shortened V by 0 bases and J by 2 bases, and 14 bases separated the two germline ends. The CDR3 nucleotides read TGTGCCAGCAGTGAAGCTGAGGACAGTTCCCCCTACGAGCAGTACTTC. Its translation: CASSEAEDSSPYEQYF.

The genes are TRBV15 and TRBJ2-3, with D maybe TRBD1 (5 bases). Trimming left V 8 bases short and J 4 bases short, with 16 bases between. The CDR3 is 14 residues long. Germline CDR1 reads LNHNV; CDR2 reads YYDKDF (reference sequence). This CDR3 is CATGSGIGPDTQYF. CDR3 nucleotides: TGTGCCACCGGGTCAGGGATTGGGCCAGATACGCAGTATTTT.

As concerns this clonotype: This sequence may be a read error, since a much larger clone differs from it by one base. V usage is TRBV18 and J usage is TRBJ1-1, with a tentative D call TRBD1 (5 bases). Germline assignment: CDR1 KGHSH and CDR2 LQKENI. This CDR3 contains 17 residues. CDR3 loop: CARSPRGSPRENTEAFF. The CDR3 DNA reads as TGTGCCCGCTCACCGCGGGGCAGTCCCCGTGAGAACACTGAAGCTTTCTTT.

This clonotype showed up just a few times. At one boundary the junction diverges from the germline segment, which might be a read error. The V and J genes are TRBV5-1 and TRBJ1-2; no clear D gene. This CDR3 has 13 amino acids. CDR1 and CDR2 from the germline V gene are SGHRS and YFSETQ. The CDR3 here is CASTSGFSYGYTF. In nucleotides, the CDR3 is TGTGCCAGCACCAGTGGGTTTAGCTATGGCTACACCTTC.

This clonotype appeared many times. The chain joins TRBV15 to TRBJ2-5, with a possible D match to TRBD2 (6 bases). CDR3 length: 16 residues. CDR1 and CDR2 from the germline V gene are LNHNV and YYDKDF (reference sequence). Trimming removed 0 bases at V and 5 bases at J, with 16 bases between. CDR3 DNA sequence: TGTGCCACCAGCAGAGATCGGAGAGGGAGGCCGGAGACCCAGTACTTC. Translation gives CATSRDRRGRPETQYF.

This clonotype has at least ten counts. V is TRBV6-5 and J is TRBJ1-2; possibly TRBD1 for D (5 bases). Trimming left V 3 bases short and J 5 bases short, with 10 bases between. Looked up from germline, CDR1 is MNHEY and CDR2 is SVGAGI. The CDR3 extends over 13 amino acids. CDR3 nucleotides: TGTGCCAGCAGTTATCGGGGGGGGTATGGCTACACCTTC. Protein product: CASSYRGGYGYTF.

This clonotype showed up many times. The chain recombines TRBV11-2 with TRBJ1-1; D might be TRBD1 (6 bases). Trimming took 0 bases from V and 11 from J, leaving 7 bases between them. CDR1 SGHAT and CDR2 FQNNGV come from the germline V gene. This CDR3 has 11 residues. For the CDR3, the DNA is TGTGCCAGCAGCTTAGAAGGGGGGGCTTTCTTT. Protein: CASSLEGGAFF.

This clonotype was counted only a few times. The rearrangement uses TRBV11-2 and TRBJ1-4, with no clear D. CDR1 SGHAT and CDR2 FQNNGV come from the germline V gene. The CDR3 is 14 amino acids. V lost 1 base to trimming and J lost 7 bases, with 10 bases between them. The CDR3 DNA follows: TGTGCCAGCAGCTTAGGGGGAAGGATTGAAAAACTGTTTTTT. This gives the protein CASSLGGRIEKLFF.

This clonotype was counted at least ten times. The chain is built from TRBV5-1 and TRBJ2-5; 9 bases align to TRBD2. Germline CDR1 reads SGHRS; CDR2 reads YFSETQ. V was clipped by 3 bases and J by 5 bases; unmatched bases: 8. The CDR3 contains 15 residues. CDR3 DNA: TGCGCCAGCAGCTCGACGGGACTAGCCCAGGAGACCCAGTACTTC. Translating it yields CASSSTGLAQETQYF.

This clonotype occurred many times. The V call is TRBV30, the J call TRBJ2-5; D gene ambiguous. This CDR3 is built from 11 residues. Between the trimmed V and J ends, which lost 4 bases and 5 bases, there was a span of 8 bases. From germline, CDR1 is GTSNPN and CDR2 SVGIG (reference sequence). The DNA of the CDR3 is TGTGCCTGGAACATTCTCGAGACCCAGTACTTC. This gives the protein CAWNILETQYF.